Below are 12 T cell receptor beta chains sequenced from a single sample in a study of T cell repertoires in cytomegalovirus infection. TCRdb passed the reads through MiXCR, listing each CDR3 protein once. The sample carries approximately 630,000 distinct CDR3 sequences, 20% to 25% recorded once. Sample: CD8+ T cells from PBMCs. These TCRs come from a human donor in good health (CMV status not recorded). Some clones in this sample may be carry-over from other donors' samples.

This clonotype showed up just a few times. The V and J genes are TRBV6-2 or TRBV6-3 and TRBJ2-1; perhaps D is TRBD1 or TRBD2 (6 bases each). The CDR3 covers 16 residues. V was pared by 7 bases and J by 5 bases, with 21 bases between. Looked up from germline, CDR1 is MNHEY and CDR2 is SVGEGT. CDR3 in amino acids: CASIPSPRGLHNEQFF. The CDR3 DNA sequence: TGTGCCAGCATCCCGTCTCCCCGGGGGCTCCACAATGAGCAGTTCTTC.

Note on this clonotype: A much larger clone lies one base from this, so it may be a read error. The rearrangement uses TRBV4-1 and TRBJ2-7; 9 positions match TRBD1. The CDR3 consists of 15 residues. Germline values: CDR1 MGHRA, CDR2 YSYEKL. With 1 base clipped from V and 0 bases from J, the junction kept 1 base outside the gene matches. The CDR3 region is CASSQGQGVSYEQYF. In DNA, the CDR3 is TGCGCCAGCAGCCAAGGACAGGGGGTCTCCTACGAGCAGTACTTC.

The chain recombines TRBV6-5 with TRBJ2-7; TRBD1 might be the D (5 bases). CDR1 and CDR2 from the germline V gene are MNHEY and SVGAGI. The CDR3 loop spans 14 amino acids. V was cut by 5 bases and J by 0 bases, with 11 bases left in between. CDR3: CASSHDRSSYEQYV. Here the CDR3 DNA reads TGTGCCAGCAGTCACGACAGAAGCTCCTACGAGCAGTACGTC.

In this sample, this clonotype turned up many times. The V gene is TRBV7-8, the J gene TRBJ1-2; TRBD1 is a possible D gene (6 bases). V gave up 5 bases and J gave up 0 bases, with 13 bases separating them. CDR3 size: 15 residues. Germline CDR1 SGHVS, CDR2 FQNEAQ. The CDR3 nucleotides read TGTGCCAGCAGCCTTCCCCAGGGGACTAACTATGGCTACACCTTC. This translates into CASSLPQGTNYGYTF.

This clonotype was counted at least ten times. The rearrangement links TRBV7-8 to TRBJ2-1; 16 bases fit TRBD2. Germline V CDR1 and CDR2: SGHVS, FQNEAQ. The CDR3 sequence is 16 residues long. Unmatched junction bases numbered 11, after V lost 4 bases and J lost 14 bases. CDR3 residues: CASSSRPGLAGGVEFF. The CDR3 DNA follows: TGTGCCAGCAGCTCTAGACCGGGACTAGCGGGGGGGGTGGAGTTCTTC.

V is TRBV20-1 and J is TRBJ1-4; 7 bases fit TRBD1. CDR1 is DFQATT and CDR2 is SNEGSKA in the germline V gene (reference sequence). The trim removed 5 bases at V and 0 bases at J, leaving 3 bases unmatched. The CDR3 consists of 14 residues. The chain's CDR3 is CSARQGPTNEKLFF. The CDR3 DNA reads TGCAGTGCTCGACAGGGACCAACTAATGAAAAACTGTTTTTT.

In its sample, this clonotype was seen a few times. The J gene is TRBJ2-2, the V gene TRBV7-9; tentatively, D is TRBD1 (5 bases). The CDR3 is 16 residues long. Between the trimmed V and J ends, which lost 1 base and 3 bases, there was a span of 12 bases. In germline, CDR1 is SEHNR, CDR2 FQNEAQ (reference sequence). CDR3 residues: CASSLVNLGDTGELFF. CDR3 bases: TGTGCCAGCAGCTTAGTGAACTTAGGGGACACCGGGGAGCTGTTTTTT.

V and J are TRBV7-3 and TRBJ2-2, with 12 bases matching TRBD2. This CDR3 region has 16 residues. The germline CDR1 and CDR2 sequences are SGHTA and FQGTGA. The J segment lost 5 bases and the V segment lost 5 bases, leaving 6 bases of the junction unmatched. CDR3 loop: CASSMLAGGPTGELFF. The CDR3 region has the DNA TGTGCCAGCAGCATGCTAGCGGGGGGGCCTACCGGGGAGCTGTTTTTT.

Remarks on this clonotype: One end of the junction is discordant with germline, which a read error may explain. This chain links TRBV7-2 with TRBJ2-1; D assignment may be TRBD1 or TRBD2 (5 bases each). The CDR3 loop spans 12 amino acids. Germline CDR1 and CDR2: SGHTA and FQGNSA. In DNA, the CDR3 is TGTGCCTGCAGCTTGAGGGGTAATGAGCAGTTCTTC. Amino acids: CACSLRGNEQFF.

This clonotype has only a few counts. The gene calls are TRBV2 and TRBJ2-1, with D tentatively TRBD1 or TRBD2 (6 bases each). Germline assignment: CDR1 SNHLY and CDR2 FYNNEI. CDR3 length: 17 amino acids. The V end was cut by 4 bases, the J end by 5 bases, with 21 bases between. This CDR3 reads CASSGDPGRGRDNEQFF. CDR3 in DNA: TGTGCCAGCAGTGGTGATCCGGGACGGGGGCGTGACAATGAGCAGTTCTTC.

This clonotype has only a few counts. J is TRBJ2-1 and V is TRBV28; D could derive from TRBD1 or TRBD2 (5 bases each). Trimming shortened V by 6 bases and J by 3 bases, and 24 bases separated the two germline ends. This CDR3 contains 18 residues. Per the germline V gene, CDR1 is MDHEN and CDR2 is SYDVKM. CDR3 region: CASSFLLGASDHYNEQFF. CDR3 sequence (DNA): TGTGCCAGCAGCTTTTTGCTCGGGGCATCCGATCACTACAATGAGCAGTTCTTC.

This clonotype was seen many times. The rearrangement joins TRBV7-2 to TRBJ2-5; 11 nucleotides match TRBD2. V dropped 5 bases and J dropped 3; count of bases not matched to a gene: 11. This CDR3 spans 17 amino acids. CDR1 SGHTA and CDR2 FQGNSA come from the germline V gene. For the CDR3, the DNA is TGTGCCAGCAGCCCCTTAGCGGGGGGGCCCGGGGAAGAGACCCAGTACTTC. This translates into CASSPLAGGPGEETQYF. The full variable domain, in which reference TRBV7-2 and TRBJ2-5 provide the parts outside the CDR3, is GAGVSQSPSNKVTEKGKDVELRCDPISGHTALYWYRQSLGQGLEFLIYFQGNSAPDKSGLPSDRFSAERTGGSVSTLTIQRTQQEDSAVYLCASSPLAGGPGEETQYFGPGTRLLVL.